This T cell receptor beta chain was observed in a study of T cells after posttransplantation cyclophosphamide (TCRdb year 2016). For context, the study as a whole: T cell repertoire reconstitution was tracked by TRB sequencing after myeloablative bone marrow transplantation in which posttransplantation cyclophosphamide was used as GVHD prophylaxis. Antigen receptor sequencing covered samples from a few dozen PTCy-treated patients and approximately 17 of their related bone marrow donors. Blood from all 35 or so PTCy patients with 1-year posttransplant specimens was subjected to TRB sequencing. In 3 patients, up to roughly 3 additional blood samples taken between 2 and 5.2 years after transplant also underwent TRB sequencing, as did pretransplant blood from 4 patients. Because TRA and TRB clonality correlated tightly in several samples, later TCR analyses were limited to TRB. Public TRB sequences were searched against a database of over 3,600 sequences associated with responses to pathogens, tumor antigens, self-antigens and alloantigens. Study-wide conclusions, independent of this receptor: Donor-recipient similarity was low at 1-2 months but increased during the first year, and donor CD8+ memory clones often dominated later blood repertoires. Across the 35 to 45 patients, TRB clonality was highly associated with recipient CMV seropositivity and CMV reactivation, and diversity with PTCy was similar to that in the CNI/methotrexate controls. The TRB repertoires of T cells infiltrating skin or the GI tract showed only limited overlap with the TRB repertoires found in blood.

CDR1 MNHEY and CDR2 SVGAGI are derived from the germline V gene. There are 14 amino acids in the CDR3, from cysteine to phenylalanine inclusive. Only CDR3 DNA remains: 42 bases, in frame from the first base. V is pared back by 0 bases and J by 7 bases, with 12 bases lying between the germline termini. TRB sequencing used genomic DNA with the immunoSEQ assay at survey resolution or the hsTCRB kit. On the study's bioinformatics: The immunoSEQ software handled initial read processing, and the LymphoSeq R package was used for repertoire analyses. For each TRB dataset, clonality was calculated as 1 minus normalized Shannon entropy, and the Gini coefficient was computed as well. To infer phenotypes in unsorted samples, TRB sequences from sorted subsets of the recipient or donor were mapped onto unsorted samples from the same recipient. TCRdb provides this immuneACCESS table in a form limited to in-frame rearrangements. Some clones are lacking; in checked studies, under half of them reflect an unresolved V gene, and why the rest are absent is not known. V and J calls and clone size are copied from that table; D and trimming were computed from the DNA. The sample table shows roughly 20,000 clones, and 86% are seen once. Clones ranked in the top ten supply roughly 2.1% of the sample.

About this clone itself: The antigen it binds to is not known. Nothing much larger sits one base from this clone, and base qualities are not available.

The control cohort consisted of under 13 patients who had myeloablative marrow transplants with methotrexate plus a calcineurin inhibitor and who were sampled 1 year after transplant. Mononuclear cells from peripheral blood and bone marrow were separated by Ficoll-Hypaque density centrifugation and then cryopreserved. The chain links TRBV6-5 with TRBJ1-2; the D region possibly corresponds to TRBD1 (6 bases align). This TCR came from a female patient under 45 who received an allogeneic stem cell transplant from an unrelated donor, was CMV-positive, and had acute and chronic GVHD. Some T cells seen after a transplant may have their origin in the graft donor. The specimen comprised PBMCs, sampled about 400 days after allogeneic stem cell transplant with calcineurin inhibitor and methotrexate. Read as DNA, the sequence is TGTGCCAGCAGTTACTCACAGGGCCCCAGTGGCTACACCTTC. Its amino acids are CASSYSQGPSGYTF.